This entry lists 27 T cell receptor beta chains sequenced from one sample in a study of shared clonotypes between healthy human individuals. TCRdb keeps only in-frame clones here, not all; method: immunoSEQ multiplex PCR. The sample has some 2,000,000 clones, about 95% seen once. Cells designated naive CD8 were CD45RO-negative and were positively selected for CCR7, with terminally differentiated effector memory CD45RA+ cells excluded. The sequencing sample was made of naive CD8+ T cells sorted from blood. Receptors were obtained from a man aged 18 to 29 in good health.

The CDR3 protein is CASSSPDQYF. The CDR3 DNA follows: TGTGCCAGCAGCTCCCCCGACCAGTACTTC. The chain couples TRBV13 to TRBJ2-7; D not resolved. The germline V gene encodes CDR1 PRHDT and CDR2 FYEKMQ (reference sequence). The CDR3 spans 10 residues. Deletions cut 4 bases from V and 10 bases from J, with 8 bases between.

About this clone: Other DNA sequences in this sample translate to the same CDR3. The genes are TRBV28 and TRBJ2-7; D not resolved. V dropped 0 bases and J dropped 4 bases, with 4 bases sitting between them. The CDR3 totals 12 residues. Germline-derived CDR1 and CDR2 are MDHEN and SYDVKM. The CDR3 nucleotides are TGTGCCAGCAGTTTATGGGGGTACGAGCAGTACTTC. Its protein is CASSLWGYEQYF.

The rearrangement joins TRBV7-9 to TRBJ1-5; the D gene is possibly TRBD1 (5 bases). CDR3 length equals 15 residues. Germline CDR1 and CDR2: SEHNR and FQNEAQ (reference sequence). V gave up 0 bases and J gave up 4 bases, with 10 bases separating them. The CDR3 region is CASSLAGTENQPQHF. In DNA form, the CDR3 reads TGTGCCAGCAGCTTAGCCGGGACCGAAAATCAGCCCCAGCATTTT.

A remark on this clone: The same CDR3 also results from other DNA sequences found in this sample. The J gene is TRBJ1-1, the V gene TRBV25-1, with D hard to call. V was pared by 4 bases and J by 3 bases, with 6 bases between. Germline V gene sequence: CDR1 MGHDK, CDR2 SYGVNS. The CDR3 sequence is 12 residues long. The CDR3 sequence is CASSVGDTEAFF. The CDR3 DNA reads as TGTGCCAGCAGTGTTGGGGACACTGAAGCTTTCTTT.

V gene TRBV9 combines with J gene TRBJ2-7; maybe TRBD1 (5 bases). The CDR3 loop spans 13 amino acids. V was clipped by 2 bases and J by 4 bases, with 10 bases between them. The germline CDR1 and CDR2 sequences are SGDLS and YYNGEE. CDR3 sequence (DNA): TGTGCCAGCAGCGTCGACAGCGTTTACGAGCAGTACTTC. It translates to CASSVDSVYEQYF. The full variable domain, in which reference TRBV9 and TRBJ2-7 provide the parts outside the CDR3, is DSGVTQTPKHLITATGQRVTLRCSPRSGDLSVYWYQQSLDQGLQFLIQYYNGEERAKGNILERFSAQQFPDLHSELNLSSLELGDSALYFCASSVDSVYEQYFGPGTRLTVT.

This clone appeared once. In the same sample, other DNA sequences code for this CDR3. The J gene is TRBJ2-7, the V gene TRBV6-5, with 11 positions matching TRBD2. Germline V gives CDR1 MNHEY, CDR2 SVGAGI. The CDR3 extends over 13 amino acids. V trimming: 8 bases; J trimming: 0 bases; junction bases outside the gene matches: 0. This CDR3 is CASGTSGSYEQYF. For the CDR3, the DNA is TGTGCCAGCGGGACTAGCGGCTCCTACGAGCAGTACTTC.

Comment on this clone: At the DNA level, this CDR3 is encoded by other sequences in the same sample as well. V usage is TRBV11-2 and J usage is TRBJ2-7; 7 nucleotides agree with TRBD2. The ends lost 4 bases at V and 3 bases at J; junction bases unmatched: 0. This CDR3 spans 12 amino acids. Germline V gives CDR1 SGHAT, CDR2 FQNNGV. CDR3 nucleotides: TGTGCCAGCAGCTGGGACTACTACGAGCAGTACTTC. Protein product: CASSWDYYEQYF.

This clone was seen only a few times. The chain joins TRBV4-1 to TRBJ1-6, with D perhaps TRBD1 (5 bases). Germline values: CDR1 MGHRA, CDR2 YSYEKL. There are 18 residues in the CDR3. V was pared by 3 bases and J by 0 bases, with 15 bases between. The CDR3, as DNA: TGCGCCAGCAGCCAGACATTTGGGGCCTACTCCTATAATTCACCCCTCCACTTT. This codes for CASSQTFGAYSYNSPLHF.

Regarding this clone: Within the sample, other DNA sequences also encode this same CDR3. Here the CDR3 reads CASSVGDDTEAFF. The CDR3 DNA reads as TGTGCCAGCAGCGTAGGAGACGACACTGAAGCTTTCTTT. This chain connects TRBV9 to TRBJ1-1, with D hard to call. This CDR3 is built from 13 residues. Trimming removed 0 bases from V and 3 bases from J, with 6 bases in between. From germline, CDR1 is SGDLS and CDR2 YYNGEE.

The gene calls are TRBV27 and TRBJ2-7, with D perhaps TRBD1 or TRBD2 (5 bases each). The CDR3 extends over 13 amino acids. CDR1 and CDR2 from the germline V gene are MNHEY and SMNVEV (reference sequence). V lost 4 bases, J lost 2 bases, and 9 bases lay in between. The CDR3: CASSWDGTYEQYF. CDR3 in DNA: TGTGCCAGCAGTTGGGACGGGACCTACGAGCAGTACTTC.

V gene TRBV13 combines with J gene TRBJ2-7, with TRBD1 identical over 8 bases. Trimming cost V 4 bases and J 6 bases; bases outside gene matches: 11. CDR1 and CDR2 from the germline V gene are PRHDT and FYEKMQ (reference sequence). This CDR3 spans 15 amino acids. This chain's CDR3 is CASSSSDRARSEQYF. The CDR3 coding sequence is TGTGCCAGCAGCTCATCGGACAGGGCGCGGAGCGAGCAGTACTTC.

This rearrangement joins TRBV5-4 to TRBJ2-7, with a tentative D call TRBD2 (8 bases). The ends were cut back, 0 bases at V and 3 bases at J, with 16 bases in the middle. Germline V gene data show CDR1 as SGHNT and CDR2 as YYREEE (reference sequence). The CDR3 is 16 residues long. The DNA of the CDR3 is TGTGCCAGCAGCTTGGTAAAGACAGGGACTAGCTACGAGCAGTACTTC. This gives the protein CASSLVKTGTSYEQYF. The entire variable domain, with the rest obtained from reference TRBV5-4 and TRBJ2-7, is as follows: ETGVTQSPTHLIKTRGQQVTLRCSSQSGHNTVSWYQQALGQGPQFIFQYYREEENGRGNFPPRFSGLQFPNYSSELNVNALELDDSALYLCASSLVKTGTSYEQYFGPGTRLTVT.

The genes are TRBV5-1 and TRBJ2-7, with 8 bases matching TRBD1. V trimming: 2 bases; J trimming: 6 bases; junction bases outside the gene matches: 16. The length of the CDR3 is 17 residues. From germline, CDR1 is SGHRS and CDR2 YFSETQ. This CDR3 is CASSFRPQGAEVGEQYF. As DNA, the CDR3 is TGCGCCAGCAGCTTCCGACCCCAGGGGGCTGAGGTGGGCGAGCAGTACTTC.

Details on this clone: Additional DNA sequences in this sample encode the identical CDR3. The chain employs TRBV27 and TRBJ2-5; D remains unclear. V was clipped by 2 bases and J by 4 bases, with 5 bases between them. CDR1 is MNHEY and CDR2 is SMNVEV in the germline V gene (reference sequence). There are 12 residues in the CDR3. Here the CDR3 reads CASSLPGETQYF. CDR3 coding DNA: TGTGCCAGCAGTTTACCTGGAGAGACCCAGTACTTC.

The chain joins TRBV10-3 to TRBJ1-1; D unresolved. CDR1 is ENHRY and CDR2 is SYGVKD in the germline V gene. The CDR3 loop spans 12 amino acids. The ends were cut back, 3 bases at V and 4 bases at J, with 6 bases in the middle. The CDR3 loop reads CAISDEGTEAFF. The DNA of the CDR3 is TGTGCCATCAGTGATGAGGGCACTGAAGCTTTCTTT.

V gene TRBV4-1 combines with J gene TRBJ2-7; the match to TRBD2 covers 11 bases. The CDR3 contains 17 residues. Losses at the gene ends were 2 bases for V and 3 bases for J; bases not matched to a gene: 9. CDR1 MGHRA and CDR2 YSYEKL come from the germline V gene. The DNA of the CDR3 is TGCGCCAGCAGCCAAACCCAGACTAGCGGGGAAATCTACGAGCAGTACTTC. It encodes CASSQTQTSGEIYEQYF.

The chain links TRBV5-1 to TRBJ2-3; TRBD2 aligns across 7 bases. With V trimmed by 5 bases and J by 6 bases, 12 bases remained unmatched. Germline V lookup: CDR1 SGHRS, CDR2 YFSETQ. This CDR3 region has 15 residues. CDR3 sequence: CASRSTYVGGDTQYF. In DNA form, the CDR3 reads TGCGCCAGCAGATCGACCTACGTCGGGGGGGATACGCAGTATTTT.

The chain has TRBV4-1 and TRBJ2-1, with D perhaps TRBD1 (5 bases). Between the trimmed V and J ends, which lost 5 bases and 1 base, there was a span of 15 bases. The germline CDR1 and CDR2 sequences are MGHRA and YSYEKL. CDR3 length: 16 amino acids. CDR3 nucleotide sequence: TGCGCCAGCAGCTCCCGACAGACTCTTTCCTACAATGAGCAGTTCTTC. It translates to CASSSRQTLSYNEQFF.

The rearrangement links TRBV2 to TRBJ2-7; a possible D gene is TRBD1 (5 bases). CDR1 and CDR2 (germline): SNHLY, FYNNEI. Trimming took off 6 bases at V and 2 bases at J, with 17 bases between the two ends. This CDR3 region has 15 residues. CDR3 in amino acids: CASSAMTASTYEQYF. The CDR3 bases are TGTGCCAGCAGCGCCATGACAGCTTCAACCTACGAGCAGTACTTC.

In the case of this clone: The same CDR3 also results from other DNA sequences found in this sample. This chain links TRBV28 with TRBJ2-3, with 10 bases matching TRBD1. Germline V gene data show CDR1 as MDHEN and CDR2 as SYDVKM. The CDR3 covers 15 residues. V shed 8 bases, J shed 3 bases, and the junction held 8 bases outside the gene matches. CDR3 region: CASSSTGGRTDTQYF. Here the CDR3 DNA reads TGTGCCAGCTCTTCGACAGGGGGCCGTACAGATACGCAGTATTTT.

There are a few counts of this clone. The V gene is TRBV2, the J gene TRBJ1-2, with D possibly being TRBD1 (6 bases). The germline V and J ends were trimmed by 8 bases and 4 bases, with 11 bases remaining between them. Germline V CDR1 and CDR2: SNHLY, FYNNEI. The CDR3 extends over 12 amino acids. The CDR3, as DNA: TGTGCCAGCCTCCGGGACACCTATGGCTACACCTTC. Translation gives CASLRDTYGYTF.

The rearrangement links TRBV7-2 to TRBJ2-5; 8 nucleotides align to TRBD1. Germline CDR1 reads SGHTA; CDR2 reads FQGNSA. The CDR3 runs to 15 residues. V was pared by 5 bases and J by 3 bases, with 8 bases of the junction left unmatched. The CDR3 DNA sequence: TGTGCCAGCAGCCGGGACAGGACTTTAAAAGAGACCCAGTACTTC. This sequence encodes CASSRDRTLKETQYF.

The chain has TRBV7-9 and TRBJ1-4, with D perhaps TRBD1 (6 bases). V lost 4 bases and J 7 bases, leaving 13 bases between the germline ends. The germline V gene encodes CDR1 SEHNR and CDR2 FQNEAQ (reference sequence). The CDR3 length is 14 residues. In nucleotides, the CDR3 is TGTGCCAGCAGCTCCGACAGGTCCACTGAAAAACTGTTTTTT. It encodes CASSSDRSTEKLFF.

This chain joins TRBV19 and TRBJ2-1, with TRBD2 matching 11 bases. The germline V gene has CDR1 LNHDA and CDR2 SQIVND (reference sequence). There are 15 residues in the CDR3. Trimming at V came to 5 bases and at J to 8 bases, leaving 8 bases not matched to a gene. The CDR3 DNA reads TGTGCCAGTAGTCCACTAGCGGGAGTCAAGGATGAGCAGTTCTTC. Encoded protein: CASSPLAGVKDEQFF.

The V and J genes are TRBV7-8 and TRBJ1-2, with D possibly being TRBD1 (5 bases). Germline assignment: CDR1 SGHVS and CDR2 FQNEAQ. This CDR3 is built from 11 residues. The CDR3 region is CATTRGDGYTF. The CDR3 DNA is TGTGCAACAACAAGGGGAGATGGCTACACCTTC.

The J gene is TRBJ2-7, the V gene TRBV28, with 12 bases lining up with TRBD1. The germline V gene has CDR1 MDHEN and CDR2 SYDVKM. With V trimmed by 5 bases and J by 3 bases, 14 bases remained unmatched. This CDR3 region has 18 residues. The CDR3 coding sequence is TGTGCCAGCAGTCTTCTTGGGACAGGGGGCGATTCCGACTACGAGCAGTACTTC. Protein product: CASSLLGTGGDSDYEQYF. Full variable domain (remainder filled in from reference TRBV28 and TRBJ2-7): DVKVTQSSRYLVKRTGEKVFLECVQDMDHENMFWYRQDPGLGLRLIYFSYDVKMKEKGDIPEGYSVSREKKERFSLILESASTNQTSMYLCASSLLGTGGDSDYEQYFGPGTRLTVT.

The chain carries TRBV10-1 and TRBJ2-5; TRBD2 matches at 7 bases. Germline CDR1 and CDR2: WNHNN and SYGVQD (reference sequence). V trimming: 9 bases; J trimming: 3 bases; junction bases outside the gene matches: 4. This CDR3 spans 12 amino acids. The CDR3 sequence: CARGLRKETQYF. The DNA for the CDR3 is TGCGCCAGGGGACTACGGAAAGAGACCCAGTACTTC.